Shown below are 15 T cell receptor beta chains from a single sample sequenced in a study of OX40 agonist ivuxolimab in advanced cancers. The method behind the library was the immunoSEQ multiplex PCR assay. Entries here come from immuneACCESS through TCRdb and include only in-frame sequences with V and J called. Some clones fail to appear in such tables; in the studies checked, an unresolved V gene covers under half of the shortfall, and the cause of the remainder is unknown. The sample table shows roughly 61,000 clones, and 70% to 90% are seen once. The top ten clones comprise approximately 0.32% of the sample. The source was CD4+ or CD8+ T cells sorted from blood, collected in a trial of the OX40 agonist ivuxolimab. Source of these receptors: an adult with an advanced solid tumor such as melanoma, head and neck, liver or kidney cancer.

The CDR3 spells CASTQPPSSYNEQFF. The CDR3 nucleotides are TGTGCCAGCACCCAGCCCCCAAGCTCCTACAATGAGCAGTTCTTC. The rearrangement joins TRBV5-8 to TRBJ2-1; D is uncertain. The CDR3 sequence is 15 residues long. V was shortened by 6 bases and J by 0 bases, with 13 bases between the two germline ends. Germline values: CDR1 SGHTS, CDR2 YDEGEE.

The V call is TRBV18, the J call TRBJ1-2, with TRBD1 identical over 7 bases. V trimming: 3 bases; J trimming: 6 bases; junction bases outside the gene matches: 10. Per germline, CDR1 KGHSH and CDR2 LQKENI. The CDR3 consists of 15 residues. This CDR3 reads CASSPSETGRDGYTF. The DNA for the CDR3 is TGTGCCAGCTCACCTTCCGAGACAGGGAGAGATGGCTACACCTTC.

The chain links TRBV7-9 to TRBJ1-6, with a weak D call TRBD1 (6 bases). Deletions cut 4 bases from V and 7 bases from J, with 8 bases between. The germline V gene has CDR1 SEHNR and CDR2 FQNEAQ (reference sequence). There are 13 residues in the CDR3. The chain's CDR3 is CASSSTGNSPLHF. The CDR3 nucleotides are TGTGCCAGCAGCTCCACAGGGAATTCACCCCTCCACTTT.

This chain connects TRBV5-1 to TRBJ1-2; 7 bases align to TRBD1. With 4 bases clipped from V and 0 bases from J, the junction kept 12 bases outside the gene matches. The CDR3 spans 17 residues. Germline CDR1 is SGHRS and CDR2 is YFSETQ. This CDR3 reads CASSVTGTANPNYGYTF. CDR3 DNA sequence: TGCGCCAGCAGCGTTACCGGGACAGCCAATCCTAACTATGGCTACACCTTC.

The CDR3: CASSRDRELLGYTF. CDR3 nucleotide sequence: TGTGCCAGCAGCCGGGACAGGGAGCTATTAGGCTACACCTTC. The V gene is TRBV27, the J gene TRBJ1-2, with 9 bases aligning to TRBD1. This CDR3 is built from 14 residues. Trimming removed 6 bases from V and 8 bases from J; junction bases left unmatched: 10. The germline V gene encodes CDR1 MNHEY and CDR2 SMNVEV (reference sequence).

The genes are TRBV30 and TRBJ2-1, with 14 nucleotides matching TRBD2. Germline loops: CDR1 GTSNPN, CDR2 SVGIG (reference sequence). The CDR3 has 15 residues. V lost 5 bases to trimming and J lost 6 bases; unmatched junction nucleotides: 6. The CDR3 loop is CAWGQGLAGANEQFF. The CDR3 coding sequence is TGTGCCTGGGGCCAGGGACTAGCGGGGGCCAATGAGCAGTTCTTC.

The chain employs TRBV7-9 and TRBJ1-4; D not resolved. The V gene lost 2 bases and the J gene lost 6 bases, with 4 bases spanning the gap. This CDR3 contains 12 residues. CDR1 is SEHNR and CDR2 is FQNEAQ in the germline V gene (reference sequence). The CDR3 reads CASSLRDEKLFF. CDR3 bases: TGTGCCAGCAGCTTAAGGGATGAAAAACTGTTTTTT.

The V call is TRBV7-9, the J call TRBJ1-1; D possibly corresponds to TRBD1 (6 bases). There are 14 residues in the CDR3. Germline V lookup: CDR1 SEHNR, CDR2 FQNEAQ (reference sequence). The ends were cut back, 1 base at V and 1 base at J, with 7 bases in the middle. The CDR3 region is CASSLVGGNTEAFF. The CDR3 coding sequence is TGTGCCAGCAGCTTAGTAGGGGGGAACACTGAAGCTTTCTTT.

This chain uses TRBV9 with TRBJ1-5; the match to TRBD1 covers 7 bases. Trimming removed 4 bases from V and 4 bases from J; junction bases left unmatched: 5. This CDR3 has 14 amino acids. CDR1 and CDR2 (germline): SGDLS, YYNGEE. CDR3 sequence (DNA): TGTGCCAGCAGCCAGGGACAGCAAAATCAGCCCCAGCATTTT. Translated: CASSQGQQNQPQHF.

This chain uses TRBV5-5 with TRBJ1-4; D is possibly TRBD1 (5 bases). This CDR3 has 14 residues. The germline CDR1 and CDR2 sequences are SGHKS and YYEKEE (reference sequence). V lost 1 base and J 5 bases, leaving 9 bases between the germline ends. The CDR3 is CASSLSSGNEKLFF. In nucleotides, the CDR3 is TGTGCCAGCAGCTTGAGCTCAGGGAATGAAAAACTGTTTTTT.

This clone was counted only a few times. This chain connects TRBV19 to TRBJ2-3, with a possible D match to TRBD1 (5 bases). Germline V lookup: CDR1 LNHDA, CDR2 SQIVND (reference sequence). The V end was cut by 6 bases, the J end by 0 bases, with 10 bases between. This CDR3 is built from 14 residues. CDR3 in DNA: TGTGCCAGTAGAGGGGCGACTAGCACAGATACGCAGTATTTT. Protein sequence: CASRGATSTDTQYF.

This rearrangement joins TRBV5-4 to TRBJ2-7; TRBD1 agrees at 7 bases. The ends lost 4 bases at V and 1 base at J; junction bases unmatched: 2. CDR3 size: 13 residues. CDR1 is SGHNT, CDR2 YYREEE, per germline (reference sequence). The chain's CDR3 is CASSVGQSYEQYF. The CDR3 region has the DNA TGTGCCAGCAGCGTGGGACAGTCCTACGAGCAGTACTTC. Full variable domain (missing parts from reference TRBV5-4 and TRBJ2-7): ETGVTQSPTHLIKTRGQQVTLRCSSQSGHNTVSWYQQALGQGPQFIFQYYREEENGRGNFPPRFSGLQFPNYSSELNVNALELDDSALYLCASSVGQSYEQYFGPGTRLTVT.

V is TRBV5-1 and J is TRBJ2-3; perhaps TRBD1 as D (6 bases). The V and J ends lost 4 bases and 4 bases respectively, with 22 bases between them. This CDR3 spans 17 amino acids. In germline, CDR1 is SGHRS, CDR2 YFSETQ. For the CDR3, the DNA is TGCGCCAGCAGCCCCCGCCCCAGGGGCTCTTTCTCAGATACGCAGTATTTT. Its protein product is CASSPRPRGSFSDTQYF.

V gene TRBV5-8 combines with J gene TRBJ2-7; D not certain. V was trimmed by 4 bases and J by 1 base, leaving 12 bases between them. This CDR3 has 14 amino acids. From germline, CDR1 is SGHTS and CDR2 YDEGEE. The CDR3 DNA sequence: TGTGCCAGCAGCCCCCGGCCGATTTCCTACGAGCAGTACTTC. This encodes CASSPRPISYEQYF.

V is TRBV18 and J is TRBJ2-3, with D hard to call. CDR3 length: 14 amino acids. Germline assignment: CDR1 KGHSH and CDR2 LQKENI. Trimming cost V 5 bases and J 3 bases, with 12 bases left between them. The CDR3 DNA reads as TGTGCCAGCTCAACTCCCCAGAGGACAGATACGCAGTATTTT. Translated, it gives CASSTPQRTDTQYF.